The sequence of this TCR beta chain was determined in a study of identifying expanded T cells in peripheral blood. About this clone: What it recognizes is unknown.

This CDR3 is built from 15 residues. Germline CDR1 and CDR2: SGHTA and FQGNSA. Germline trimming cut 3 bases from V and 6 bases from J; bases unmatched to any gene: 8. The study's findings and limits: Variance in clone template counts between roughly two-week samples significantly increased with total template count across all healthy donors.

Generated by immunoSEQ multiplex PCR, the TCRdb table keeps only in-frame clones and is missing some. The sample holds 80,000 to 90,000 clones; approximately 83% are singletons and the top ten take around 6%. The sequence derives from a person between 18 and 69 years old in good health. The gene calls are TRBV7-2 and TRBJ1-2; 9 bases agree with TRBD1. Sequenced: blood. CDR3 bases: TGTGCCAGCAGCTTGGGACAGGGAATGGGAAATGGCTACACCTTC. Protein sequence: CASSLGQGMGNGYTF.